The 12 T cell receptor beta chains below come from one sample, sequenced in a study of shared T cell receptors in the human thymus. Sequencing used immunoSEQ multiplex PCR; TCRdb keeps in-frame clones, though not all of them. The repertoire has hundreds of thousands of clones, approximately 85% of them found once; the top ten carry over 0.008%. Separately, the same data were catalogued under a study of human thymus T cells.

The sequencing sample was made of thymocytes. These receptors originate from a girl less than two years old with a congenital heart defect.

A few counts support this clone. The chain recombines TRBV5-1 with TRBJ1-3; D is ambiguous. V was clipped by 1 base and J by 2 bases, with 4 bases between them. In germline, CDR1 is SGHRS, CDR2 YFSETQ. The CDR3 is made up of 13 amino acids. Written as DNA, the CDR3 is TGCGCCAGCAGCTTGACAGCTGGAAACACCATATATTTT. It yields the protein CASSLTAGNTIYF.

CDR3 sequence (DNA): TGTGCCAGCAGCCCACGTTCTGGGACTAGTGTCGAGACCCAGTACTTC. The encoded protein is CASSPRSGTSVETQYF. The chain uses TRBV9 and TRBJ2-5; 8 nucleotides match TRBD2. CDR1 and CDR2 (germline): SGDLS, YYNGEE. Trimming took 4 bases from V and 5 from J; bases not matched to a gene: 13. The CDR3 has 16 amino acids.

The chain has TRBV4-3 and TRBJ1-6, with 7 nucleotides matching TRBD1. This CDR3 is built from 20 residues. Germline V lookup: CDR1 LGHNA, CDR2 YSLEER. The V and J ends lost 3 bases and 8 bases, in that order; junction bases with no gene match: 22. This CDR3 is CASSHPPWETGSSRDSPLHF. CDR3 coding DNA: TGCGCCAGCAGCCACCCCCCTTGGGAGACAGGGTCGAGTAGAGATTCACCCCTCCACTTT.

This clone was detected only once. The V gene is TRBV29-1, the J gene TRBJ2-4; TRBD1 aligns across 7 bases. V was clipped by 6 bases and J by 15 bases; unmatched bases: 11. Per germline, CDR1 SQVTM and CDR2 ANQGSEA. The CDR3 runs to 11 residues. The CDR3 DNA sequence: TGCAGCGTGGACAGACAGGGTAGTAGGTACTTC. This translates into CSVDRQGSRYF.

The chain recombines TRBV5-1 with TRBJ1-2; weak D call: TRBD1 (5 bases). CDR3 length: 16 amino acids. V dropped 0 bases and J dropped 1 base, with 13 bases sitting between them. CDR1 and CDR2 (germline): SGHRS, YFSETQ. The chain's CDR3 is CASSLGLGQLNYGYTF. The CDR3 DNA follows: TGCGCCAGCAGCTTGGGATTAGGACAACTTAACTATGGCTACACCTTC.

The rearrangement links TRBV6-6 to TRBJ2-7; TRBD2 agrees at 8 bases. The CDR3 has 15 residues. Trimming cost V 5 bases and J 1 base; bases outside gene matches: 7. CDR1 MNHNY and CDR2 SVGAGI come from the germline V gene (reference sequence). This chain's CDR3 is CASSPSGTRSYEQYF. DNA for the CDR3: TGTGCCAGCAGTCCGTCCGGGACTAGATCCTACGAGCAGTACTTC.

The genes are TRBV19 and TRBJ1-1; D might be TRBD1 (6 bases). Between the trimmed V and J ends, which lost 7 bases and 10 bases, there was a span of 28 bases. Germline assignment: CDR1 LNHDA and CDR2 SQIVND (reference sequence). The CDR3 loop spans 16 amino acids. This chain's CDR3 is CASKGMVGTPSLLAFF. CDR3 coding DNA: TGTGCCAGTAAAGGAATGGTTGGGACACCTTCATTACTAGCTTTCTTT.

The chain is built from TRBV6-1 and TRBJ1-1; weak D call: TRBD1 (5 bases). V lost 5 bases and J 10 bases, leaving 20 bases between the germline ends. The germline CDR1 and CDR2 sequences are MNHNS and SASEGT. The CDR3 has 14 residues. The CDR3 is CASSISAQGHAAFF. The CDR3 DNA reads TGTGCCAGCAGTATTTCGGCGCAGGGCCACGCAGCTTTCTTT.

The chain has TRBV7-6 and TRBJ2-1; TRBD2 aligns across 11 bases. V shed 3 bases and J 5 bases; nucleotides not matched to a gene: 6. The CDR3 is 16 residues long. Germline assignment: CDR1 SGHVS and CDR2 FNYEAQ. The CDR3 DNA follows: TGTGCCAGCAGCTTGACAAGACTAGCGGGGAACAATGAGCAGTTCTTC. It yields the protein CASSLTRLAGNNEQFF.

This rearrangement joins TRBV9 to TRBJ2-6; 9 nucleotides agree with TRBD2. V trimming: 4 bases; J trimming: 0 bases; junction bases outside the gene matches: 17. This CDR3 is 21 amino acids long. CDR1 is SGDLS and CDR2 is YYNGEE in the germline V gene. For the CDR3, the DNA is TGTGCCAGCAGCCCCCGGCTATTAGCGGGGGACCCTAGCTCTGGGGCCAACGTCCTGACTTTC. It translates to CASSPRLLAGDPSSGANVLTF.

This clone was recorded once. The V gene is TRBV4-3, the J gene TRBJ2-3; 16 nucleotides line up with TRBD2. The CDR3 covers 20 residues. With 0 bases clipped from V and 0 bases from J, the junction kept 6 bases outside the gene matches. Germline V gene sequence: CDR1 LGHNA, CDR2 YSLEER. The CDR3 spells CASSQDLGTSGGASTDTQYF. For the CDR3, the DNA is TGCGCCAGCAGCCAAGATCTCGGGACTAGCGGGGGGGCCAGCACAGATACGCAGTATTTT.

This chain uses TRBV7-2 with TRBJ1-2; TRBD1 agrees at 11 bases. This CDR3 contains 19 residues. V lost 4 bases and J lost 8; bases outside the gene matches: 21. Germline CDR1 is SGHTA and CDR2 is FQGNSA. The CDR3 DNA sequence: TGTGCCAGCAGCTCCCAGCCGACCGGGACAGGGGGGTCTCTTCTGGGCTACACCTTC. The encoded protein is CASSSQPTGTGGSLLGYTF.